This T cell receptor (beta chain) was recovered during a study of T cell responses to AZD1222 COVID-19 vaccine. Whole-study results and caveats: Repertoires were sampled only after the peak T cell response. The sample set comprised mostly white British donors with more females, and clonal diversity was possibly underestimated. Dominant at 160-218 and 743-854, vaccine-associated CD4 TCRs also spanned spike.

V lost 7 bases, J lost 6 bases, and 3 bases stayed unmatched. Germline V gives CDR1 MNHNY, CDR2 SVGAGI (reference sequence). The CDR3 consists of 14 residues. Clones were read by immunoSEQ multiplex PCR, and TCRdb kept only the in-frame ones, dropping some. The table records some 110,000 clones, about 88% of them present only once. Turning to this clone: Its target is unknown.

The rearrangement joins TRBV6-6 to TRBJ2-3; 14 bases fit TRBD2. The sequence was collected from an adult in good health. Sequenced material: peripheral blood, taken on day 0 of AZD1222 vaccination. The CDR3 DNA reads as TGTGCCAGCACGGGGACTAGCGGGGGTGATACGCAGTATTTT. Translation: CASTGTSGGDTQYF.